This T cell receptor (beta chain) is from a study of cytomegalovirus exposure and HLA in healthy donors. Study-wide points: A later analysis linked a missense variant in DCLRE1C to the trimming of TCR beta V and J genes.

As to this clone: Its specificity is not known.

The PCR contained 60 Vbeta and 13 Jbeta primers. Method: immunoSEQ multiplex PCR; TCRdb's copy keeps in-frame clones and lacks some. The repertoire includes roughly 100,000 clones, around 80% of them detected once, and over 2% sits in the top ten. V was pared by 0 bases and J by 2 bases, with 17 bases between. This CDR3 is 17 amino acids long. Germline lookup yields CDR1 SGHRS and CDR2 YFSETQ. This chain links TRBV5-1 with TRBJ1-2; tentative D call: TRBD1 (5 bases). Source material: PBMCs. The sequence came from a man aged 25 to 45 in good health and CMV-seronegative. CDR3 DNA sequence: TGCGCCAGCAGCTTGGCCTTTGACAGAGAAGACAACTATGGCTACACCTTC. This encodes CASSLAFDREDNYGYTF.